Listed below are T cell receptor beta chains from one sample, sequenced in a study of blood T cell repertoires in COVID-19. Generated by immunoSEQ multiplex PCR, the TCRdb table keeps only in-frame clones and is missing some. The sample lists tens of thousands of clones, 88% occurring once. The material sequenced was peripheral blood. The receptors derive from a man in his fifties with acute or convalescent COVID-19. The CDR3 runs from the conserved cysteine through the conserved F or W. The D gene is left open where the match is weak. Clone size is given for some rows only: seen once, a few or many times, or a class if the clone is expanded.

d_gene,v_gene,j_gene,abundance,CDR3aa,CDR3nt
.,TRBV3-1/TRBV3-2,TRBJ2-7,.,CASSQVFGDEQYF,TGTGCCAGCAGCCAAGTATTTGGAGACGAGCAGTACTTC
TRBD1,TRBV3-1/TRBV3-2,TRBJ1-6,.,CASSQVRGDSPLHF,TGTGCCAGCAGCCAAGTCAGGGGGGATTCACCCCTCCACTTT
.,TRBV14,TRBJ1-2,.,CAKKGRGYTF,TGTGCCAAAAAGGGGCGGGGCTACACCTTC
TRBD2,TRBV13,TRBJ2-7,.,CASSFSRSLAGSLSKYF,TGTGCCAGCAGCTTCAGTCGGAGCCTAGCGGGGTCCCTGTCGAAGTACTTC
TRBD1,TRBV5-4,TRBJ2-7,.,CASSPTGTGVICEQYF,TGTGCCAGCAGCCCTACCGGGACAGGGGTTATCTGCGAGCAGTACTTC
TRBD1,TRBV29-1,TRBJ1-2,.,CSVPRVTGQGYTF,TGCAGCGTCCCCAGAGTGACAGGGCAGGGCTACACCTTC
TRBD1,TRBV28,TRBJ2-7,.,CASSPGTGKTYEQYF,TGTGCCAGCAGTCCCGGGACAGGGAAAACCTACGAGCAGTACTTC
TRBD2,TRBV29-1,TRBJ2-3,.,CSVPSGVGTQYF,TGCAGCGTTCCTAGCGGGGTGGGTACGCAGTATTTT
TRBD1,TRBV5-1,TRBJ2-3,.,CASSPGTGAPDTQYF,TGCGCCAGCAGCCCCGGGACAGGGGCTCCAGATACGCAGTATTTT
TRBD1,TRBV5-4,TRBJ2-7,.,CASSLTAGTGFYEQYF,TGTGCCAGCAGCTTAACCGCCGGGACAGGGTTTTACGAGCAGTACTTC
TRBD2,TRBV4-2,TRBJ2-5,.,CASSQVPPSGGAETQYF,TGTGCCAGCAGCCAAGTCCCCCCTAGCGGGGGGGCTGAGACCCAGTACTTC
TRBD2,TRBV5-6,TRBJ2-5,.,CASKLAGGPRETQYF,TGTGCCAGCAAACTAGCGGGGGGGCCAAGGGAGACCCAGTACTTC
TRBD2,TRBV5-1,TRBJ2-5,.,CASNMTSGVQETQYF,TGCGCCAGCAACATGACTAGCGGGGTACAAGAGACCCAGTACTTC
.,TRBV3-1/TRBV3-2,TRBJ1-1,once,CASSLERRTEAFF,TGTGCCAGCAGCCTAGAGCGTCGGACTGAAGCTTTCTTT
.,TRBV19,TRBJ2-7,.,CASSKKGQETYEQYF,TGTGCCAGTAGTAAGAAGGGACAAGAAACCTACGAGCAGTACTTC
TRBD1,TRBV10-3,TRBJ2-5,once,CAIRPGTGGETQYF,TGTGCCATCAGACCAGGGACAGGGGGAGAGACCCAGTACTTC